The present T cell receptor beta chain was sequenced within a study of technical replicates of blood from a handful of donors. V lost 4 bases to trimming and J lost 4 bases, with 8 bases between them. Germline CDR1 reads SGDLS; CDR2 reads YYNGEE. CDR3 length: 12 amino acids. Produced via immunoSEQ multiplex PCR; TCRdb's table is partial and in-frame only. The sample has 74,000 or so clones, 95% to 97% seen once. Material: T cells isolated from PBMCs. The chain links TRBV9 to TRBJ2-5; D remains ambiguous. This clonotype was sampled from a human donor in good health. The DNA of the CDR3 is TGTGCCAGCAGCTCCCCTAGAGAGACCCAGTACTTC. The encoded protein is CASSSPRETQYF.